This note documents a single T cell receptor beta chain sequence. These data come from a study of preoperative IRX-2 immunotherapy in early breast cancer. The repertoire was sequenced with immunoSEQ multiplex PCR; TCRdb's copy has only in-frame clones and lacks some. The sample gives about 98,000 clones, 86% of which show up once; 2% to 2.5% is in the top ten. J was trimmed by 0 bases and V by 0 bases; bases with no gene match: 7. Germline CDR1 is KGHSH and CDR2 is LQKENI. The CDR3 spans 17 residues. Treatment noted: preoperative locoregional IRX-2 cytokine immunotherapy. Preoperative locoregional IRX-2 cytokine immunotherapy was tested in the phase Ib source study.

Here the sequenced sample was tumor tissue, taken after IRX-2 immunotherapy. This rearrangement joins TRBV18 to TRBJ1-1, with 7 bases identical to TRBD1. This clonotype was sampled from a human donor with breast cancer. Here the CDR3 DNA reads TGTGCCAGCTCACCACCCCAGAGTCAGGGGGTGAACACTGAAGCTTTCTTT. This codes for CASSPPQSQGVNTEAFF.